This TCR beta chain was sequenced for a study of beta chain features in type 1 diabetes. Points on this clone: Its matching antigen is unknown.

Isolated RNA was reverse transcribed in full, so expressed TCRB transcripts were sequenced. Produced via immunoSEQ multiplex PCR; TCRdb's table is partial and in-frame only. The table includes 620,000 or so clones, 15% to 19% detected once. General study points: Type 1 diabetes patients had moderately but significantly shorter TCRB CDR3s in all four CD4+ subsets. PCR, the amplification step, might favor shorter templates, equally in patients and controls.

The sequence was collected from a young man in good health. Sequenced: naive CD4+ T cells from blood.

Written as DNA, the CDR3 is TGTGCTAGTGGTCCAGGGGGCCGGGAGATTAACGAGCAGTACTTC. Translating it yields CASGPGGREINEQYF. The chain combines TRBV12-5 with TRBJ2-7; TRBD1 agrees at 8 bases. Unmatched junction bases numbered 11, after V lost 5 bases and J lost 5 bases. CDR1 and CDR2 from the germline V gene are LGHNT and FRNRAP. The CDR3 extends over 15 amino acids.